Listed below are T cell receptor beta chains from one sample, sequenced in a study of vaccination and CD4 T cells after COVID-19. These TCRs' antigens remain unknown. In TCRdb, the PCR reads were re-called with MiXCR into one record per CDR3 protein. This table holds under 11,000 distinct CDR3 sequences, about 75% found once. The sample was CD4+ T cells from blood, cultured in vitro. Receptors were obtained from a human donor who had recovered from COVID-19. Both conserved end residues are part of each CDR3. Each record gives: V gene, clone size, D gene, J gene, CDR3 DNA, CDR3 protein. A D gene is named only where the DNA matches it firmly. Some rows have no size entry. The others give once, few or many, or a class for an expanded clone.

>TRBV20-1|-|-|TRBJ1-1
TGCAGTGCTAGAGCCGGGAACACTGAAGCTTTCTTT
CSARAGNTEAFF
>TRBV6-1|once|TRBD1|TRBJ1-6
TGTGCCAGCAGCCCGACAGGGTCGGATTCACCCCTCCACTTT
CASSPTGSDSPLHF
>TRBV6-1|medium-sized|TRBD1|TRBJ2-5
TGTGCCAGCATAGACCGGACAGGGGGCTTGAAGACCCAGTACTTC
CASIDRTGGLKTQYF
>TRBV10-3|-|-|TRBJ2-2
TGTGCCATCAGTGAGTCGGGGCAGGCGGCCACCGGGGAGCTGTTTTTT
CAISESGQAATGELFF
>TRBV5-1|-|TRBD1|TRBJ2-7
TGCGCCAGCAGCTCTTGGGACAGGGGAGGTTACGAGCAGTACTTC
CASSSWDRGGYEQYF
>TRBV11-3|few|TRBD1|TRBJ2-6
TGTGCCAGCAGCTTAGTTATTTGGTCCCTGCGACAGGGGTCCTCTGGGGCCAACGTCCTGACTTTC
CASSLVIWSLRQGSSGANVLTF
>TRBV7-9|-|-|TRBJ1-2
TGTGCCAGCAGCTTAAATCAGGCAGACTATGGCTACACCTTC
CASSLNQADYGYTF
>TRBV24-1|-|TRBD2|TRBJ2-3
TGTGCCACCAGTGCCACCGGGGGGGGGCGTCTACGACGAGATACGCAGTATTTT
CATSATGGGRLRRDTQYF
>TRBV19|few|TRBD2|TRBJ2-3
TGTGCCAGTCAGGGACTAGCGGTCACAGATACGCAGTATTTT
CASQGLAVTDTQYF
>TRBV7-9|-|TRBD2|TRBJ2-2
TGTGCCAGCAGCCCGACTAGCGGGAGGGTCACCGGGGAGCTGTTTTTT
CASSPTSGRVTGELFF
>TRBV11-2|-|-|TRBJ1-4
TGTGCCACCCCTGGGGGGAGGGTCAGTGAAAAACTGTTTTTT
CATPGGRVSEKLFF
>TRBV7-6|-|TRBD1|TRBJ1-3
TGTGCCAGCAGCTTGCGACCAGGGACAGGGAAGGGAAACACCATATATTTT
CASSLRPGTGKGNTIYF
>TRBV2|few|-|TRBJ1-1
TGTGCCAGCAGTGATCCGACCCGAAACACTGAAGCTTTCTTT
CASSDPTRNTEAFF
>TRBV6-1|-|-|TRBJ1-6
TGTGCCAGTTCTCCCCGGGGGAATAATTCACCCCTCCACTTT
CASSPRGNNSPLHF
>TRBV6-1|few|TRBD2|TRBJ2-2
TGTGCCAGCACCAGAAGGGGACTAGCGGACACCGGGGAGCTGTTTTTT
CASTRRGLADTGELFF